This TCR beta chain was retrieved from a study of cytomegalovirus exposure and HLA in healthy donors. Study information: The 90 to 150 validation repertoires used the same platform as the 650 to 750 first-cohort repertoires, a later analysis reported.

CDR3 length equals 11 residues. Trimming removed 0 bases from V and 8 bases from J, with 2 bases in between. The V gene's germline CDR1 is MNHNS and CDR2 SASEGT. This clone has only a few counts. The method was immunoSEQ multiplex PCR; TCRdb's version includes in-frame clones alone and lacks a portion of them. The top ten clones hold 2% to 3% of a sample with some 150,000 clones, 86% of them seen once. The chain is built from TRBV6-1 and TRBJ1-5, with D uncertain. Source material: PBMCs. The source of this sequence is a man between 18 and 29 years old in good health and CMV-seropositive. CDR3 DNA: TGTGCCAGCAGTGAAGCCGAGCCCCAGCATTTT. Protein sequence: CASSEAEPQHF.